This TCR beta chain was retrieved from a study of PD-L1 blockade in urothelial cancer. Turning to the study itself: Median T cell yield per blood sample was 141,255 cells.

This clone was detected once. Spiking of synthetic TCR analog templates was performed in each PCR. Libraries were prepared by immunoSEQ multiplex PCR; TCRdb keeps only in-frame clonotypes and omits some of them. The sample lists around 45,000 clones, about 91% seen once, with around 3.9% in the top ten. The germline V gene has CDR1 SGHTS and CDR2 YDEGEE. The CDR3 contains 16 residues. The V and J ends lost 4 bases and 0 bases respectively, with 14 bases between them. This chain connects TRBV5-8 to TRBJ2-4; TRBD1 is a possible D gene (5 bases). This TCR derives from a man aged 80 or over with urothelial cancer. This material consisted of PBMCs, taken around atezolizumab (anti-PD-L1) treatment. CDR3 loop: CASSAFRVLAKNIQYF. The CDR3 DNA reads TGTGCCAGCAGCGCTTTCAGGGTTCTAGCCAAAAACATTCAGTACTTC.